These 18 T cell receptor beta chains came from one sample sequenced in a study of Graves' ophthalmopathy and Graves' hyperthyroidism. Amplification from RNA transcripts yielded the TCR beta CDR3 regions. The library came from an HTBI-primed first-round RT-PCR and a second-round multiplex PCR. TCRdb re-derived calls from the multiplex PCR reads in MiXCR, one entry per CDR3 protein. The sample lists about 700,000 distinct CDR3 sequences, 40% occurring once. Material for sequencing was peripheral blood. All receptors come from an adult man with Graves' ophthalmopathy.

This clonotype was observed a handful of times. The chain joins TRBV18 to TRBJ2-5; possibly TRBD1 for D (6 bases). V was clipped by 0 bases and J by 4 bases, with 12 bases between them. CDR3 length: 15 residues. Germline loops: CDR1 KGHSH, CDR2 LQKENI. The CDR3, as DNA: TGTGCCAGCTCACCACCAGCGGACAGAGGAGAGACCCAGTACTTC. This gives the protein CASSPPADRGETQYF.

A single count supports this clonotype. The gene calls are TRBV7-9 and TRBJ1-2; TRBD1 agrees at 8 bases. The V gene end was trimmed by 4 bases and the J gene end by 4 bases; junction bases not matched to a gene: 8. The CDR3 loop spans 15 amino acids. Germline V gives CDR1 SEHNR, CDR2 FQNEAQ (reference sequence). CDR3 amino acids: CASSYAGTGVYGYTF. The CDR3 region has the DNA TGTGCCAGCAGCTATGCCGGGACAGGAGTCTATGGCTACACCTTC.

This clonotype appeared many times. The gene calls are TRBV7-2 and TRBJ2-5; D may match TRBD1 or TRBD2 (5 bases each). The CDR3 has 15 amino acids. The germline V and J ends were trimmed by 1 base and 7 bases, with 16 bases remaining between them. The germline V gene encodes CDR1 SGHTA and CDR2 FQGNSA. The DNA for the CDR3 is TGTGCCAGCAGCTTAGGTCAGGTTAGGGGAGTGACCCAGTACTTC. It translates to CASSLGQVRGVTQYF.

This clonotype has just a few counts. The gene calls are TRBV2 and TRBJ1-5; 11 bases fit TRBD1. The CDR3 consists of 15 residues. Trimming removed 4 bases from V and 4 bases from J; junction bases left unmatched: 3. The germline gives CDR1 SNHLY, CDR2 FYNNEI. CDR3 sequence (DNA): TGTGCCAGCAGTGCGGACAGGGGGCAGAATCAGCCCCAGCATTTT. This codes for CASSADRGQNQPQHF.

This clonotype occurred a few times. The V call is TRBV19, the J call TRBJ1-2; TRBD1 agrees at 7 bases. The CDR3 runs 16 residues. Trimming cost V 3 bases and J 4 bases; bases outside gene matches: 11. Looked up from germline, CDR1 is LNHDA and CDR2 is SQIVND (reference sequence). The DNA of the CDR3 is TGTGCCAGTAGTATGGGACAGCAAGACATGGTCTATGGCTACACCTTC. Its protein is CASSMGQQDMVYGYTF.

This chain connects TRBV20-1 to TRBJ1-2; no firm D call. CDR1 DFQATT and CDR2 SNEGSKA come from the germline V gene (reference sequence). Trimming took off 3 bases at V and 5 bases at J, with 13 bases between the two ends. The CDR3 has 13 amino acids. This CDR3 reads CSASAWAEYGYTF. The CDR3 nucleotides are TGCAGTGCTAGTGCCTGGGCAGAATATGGCTACACCTTC.

CDR3 bases: TGTGCTAGTGGTTTGGTCCCGCCTGGGGACACCATATATTTT. Protein: CASGLVPPGDTIYF. The J gene is TRBJ1-3, the V gene TRBV12-3 or TRBV12-4; D gene uncertain. The CDR3 extends over 14 amino acids.

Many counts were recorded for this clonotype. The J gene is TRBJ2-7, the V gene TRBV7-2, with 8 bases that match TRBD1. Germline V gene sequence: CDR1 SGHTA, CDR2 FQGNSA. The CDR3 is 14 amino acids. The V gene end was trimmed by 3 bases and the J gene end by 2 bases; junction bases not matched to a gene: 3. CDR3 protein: CASSLGQVPYEQYF. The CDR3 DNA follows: TGTGCCAGCAGCTTGGGACAGGTTCCCTACGAGCAGTACTTC.

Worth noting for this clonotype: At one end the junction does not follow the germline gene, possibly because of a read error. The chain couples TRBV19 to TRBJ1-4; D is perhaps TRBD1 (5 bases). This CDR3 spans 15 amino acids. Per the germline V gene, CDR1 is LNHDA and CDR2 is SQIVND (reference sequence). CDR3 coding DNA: TGTGCCAGTAGTATAGGACGGACAACTAATGAAAGACTGTTTTTT. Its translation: CASSIGRTTNERLFF. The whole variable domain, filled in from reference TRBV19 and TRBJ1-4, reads DGGITQSPKYLFRKEGQNVTLSCEQNLNHDAMYWYRQDPGQGLRLIYYSQIVNDFQKGDIAEGYSVSREKKESFPLTVTSAQKNPTAFYLCASSIGRTTNERLFFGSGTQLSVL.

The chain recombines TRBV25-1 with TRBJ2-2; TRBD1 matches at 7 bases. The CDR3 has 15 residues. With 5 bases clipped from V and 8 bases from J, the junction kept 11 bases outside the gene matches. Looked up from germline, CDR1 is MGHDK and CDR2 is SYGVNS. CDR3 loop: CASSPRQGLGGELFF. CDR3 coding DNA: TGTGCCAGCAGTCCCCGACAGGGTCTTGGTGGGGAGCTGTTTTTT.

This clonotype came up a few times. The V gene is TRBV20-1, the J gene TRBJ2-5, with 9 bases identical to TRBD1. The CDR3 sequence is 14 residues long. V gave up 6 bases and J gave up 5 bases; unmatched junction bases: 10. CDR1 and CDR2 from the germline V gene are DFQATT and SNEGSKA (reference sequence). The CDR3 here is CSAVGQGQIETQYF. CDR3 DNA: TGCAGTGCCGTAGGACAGGGGCAAATTGAGACCCAGTACTTC.

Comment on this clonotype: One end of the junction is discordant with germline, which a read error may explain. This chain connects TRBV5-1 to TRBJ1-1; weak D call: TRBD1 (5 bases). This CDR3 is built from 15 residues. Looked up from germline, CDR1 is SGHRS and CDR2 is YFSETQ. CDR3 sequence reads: CASSLSPTENTEAFF. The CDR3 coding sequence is TGTGCCAGCAGCTTAAGTCCGACAGAGAACACTGAAGCTTTCTTT.

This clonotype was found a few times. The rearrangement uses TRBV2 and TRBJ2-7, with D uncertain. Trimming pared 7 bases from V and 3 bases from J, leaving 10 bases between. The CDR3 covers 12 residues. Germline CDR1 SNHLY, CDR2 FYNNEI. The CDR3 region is CASKAEVYEQYF. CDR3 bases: TGTGCCAGCAAAGCAGAAGTCTACGAGCAGTACTTC.

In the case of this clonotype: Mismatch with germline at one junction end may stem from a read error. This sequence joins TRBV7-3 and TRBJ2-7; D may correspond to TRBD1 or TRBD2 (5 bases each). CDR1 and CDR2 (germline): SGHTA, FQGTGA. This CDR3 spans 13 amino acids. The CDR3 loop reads CASSLNPRDEKYF. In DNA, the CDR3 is TGTGCCAGCAGCTTAAACCCTCGGGACGAGAAGTACTTC.

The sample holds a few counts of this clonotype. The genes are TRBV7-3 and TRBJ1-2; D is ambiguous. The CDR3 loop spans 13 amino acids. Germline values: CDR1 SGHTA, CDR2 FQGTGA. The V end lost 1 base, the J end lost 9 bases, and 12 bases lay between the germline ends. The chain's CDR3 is CASSLNTGYSYTF. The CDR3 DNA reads TGTGCCAGCAGCTTAAACACCGGTTATAGCTACACCTTC.

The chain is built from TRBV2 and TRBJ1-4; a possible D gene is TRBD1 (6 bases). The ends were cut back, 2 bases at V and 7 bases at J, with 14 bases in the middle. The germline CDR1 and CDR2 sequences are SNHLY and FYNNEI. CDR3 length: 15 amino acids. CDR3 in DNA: TGTGCCAGCAGTGAACGGGGACATTGGAGTGAAAAACTGTTTTTT. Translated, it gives CASSERGHWSEKLFF.

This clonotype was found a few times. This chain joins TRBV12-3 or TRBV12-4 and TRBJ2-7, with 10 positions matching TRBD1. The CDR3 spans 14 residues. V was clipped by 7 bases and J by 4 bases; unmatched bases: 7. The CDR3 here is CASTSTGGRYEQYF. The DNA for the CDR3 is TGTGCCAGCACCTCGACAGGGGGCCGGTACGAGCAGTACTTC.

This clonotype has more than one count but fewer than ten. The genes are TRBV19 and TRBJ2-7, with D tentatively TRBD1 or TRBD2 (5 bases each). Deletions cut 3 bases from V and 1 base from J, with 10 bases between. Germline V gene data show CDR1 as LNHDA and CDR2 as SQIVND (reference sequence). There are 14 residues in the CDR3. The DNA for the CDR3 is TGTGCCAGTAGTATTATTGGGGGATCCTACGAGCAGTACTTC. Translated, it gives CASSIIGGSYEQYF.